The rows below give T cell receptor beta chains drawn from one sample of a study of blood T cell repertoires in COVID-19. Repertoires were generated with immunoSEQ multiplex PCR, while TCRdb's copy carries only in-frame clones and drops some. The data contain around 260,000 clones, about 87% of them singletons. The sequenced material came from peripheral blood. The receptors here all came from a man between 60 and 70 years old who had recovered from COVID-19. Each CDR3 is given with its conserved first and last residue. Each record gives: J gene, D gene, V gene, clone size, CDR3 protein, CDR3 DNA. D genes are given only for firm matches. Clone size is shown for a subset of rows, as once, few, many or a class of expanded clone.

>TRBJ2-1|TRBD1|TRBV11-2|.
CASRPGTGVSNEQFF
TGTGCCAGCAGACCCGGGACAGGGGTATCGAATGAGCAGTTCTTC
>TRBJ2-3|.|TRBV7-3|.
CASSPGSTSTDTQYF
TGTGCCAGCAGCCCGGGATCCACGAGCACAGATACGCAGTATTTT
>TRBJ1-2|.|TRBV25-1|.
CASSERGLAYGYTF
TGTGCCAGCAGTGAAAGGGGGTTGGCCTATGGCTACACCTTC
>TRBJ2-7|TRBD1|TRBV6-6|.
CASSTTGGLSYEQYF
TGTGCCAGCAGCACCACAGGGGGCTTATCCTACGAGCAGTACTTC
>TRBJ2-7|TRBD1|TRBV7-2|once
CATTGTGAYEQYF
TGTGCCACCACCGGGACAGGCGCCTACGAGCAGTACTTC
>TRBJ2-7|.|TRBV3-1/TRBV3-2|.
CASSQRGTYEQYF
TGTGCCAGCAGCCAACGGGGGACCTACGAGCAGTACTTC
>TRBJ2-2|.|TRBV27|.
CASSLRAGTGELFF
TGTGCCAGCAGTTTGCGGGCAGGCACCGGGGAGCTGTTTTTT
>TRBJ2-7|TRBD2|TRBV4-2|.
CASSQAISGGIYEQYF
TGTGCCAGCAGCCAAGCGATTAGCGGGGGGATCTACGAGCAGTACTTC
>TRBJ1-5|.|TRBV19|once
CASRQTSSYQPQHF
TGTGCCAGTAGGCAGACATCCTCCTATCAGCCCCAGCATTTT
>TRBJ2-2|.|TRBV7-3|.
CASSLTRDTGELFF
TGTGCCAGCAGCTTAACGAGGGACACCGGGGAGCTGTTTTTT
>TRBJ1-1|.|TRBV7-9|once
CASSPSMNTEAFF
TGTGCCAGCAGCCCCAGTATGAACACTGAAGCTTTCTTT
>TRBJ2-5|.|TRBV9|.
CASSVEDSLGGTQYF
TGTGCCAGCAGCGTAGAAGACTCCCTAGGGGGGACCCAGTACTTC
>TRBJ1-3|.|TRBV29-1|.
CSVRFSGNTIYF
TGCAGCGTTCGGTTCTCTGGAAACACCATATATTTT
>TRBJ2-5|TRBD2|TRBV5-4|.
CASSFLSLAGVQETQYF
TGTGCCAGCAGCTTCCTTTCACTAGCGGGAGTCCAAGAGACCCAGTACTTC
>TRBJ2-3|.|TRBV5-1|.
CASSLGTFAQTDTQYF
TGCGCCAGCAGCTTGGGGACTTTTGCCCAAACAGATACGCAGTATTTT
>TRBJ1-1|.|TRBV9|.
CASSRSGWTGNTEAFF
TGTGCCAGCAGCCGATCGGGATGGACCGGGAACACTGAAGCTTTCTTT
>TRBJ2-7|.|TRBV9|few
CASSVLGGSEQYF
TGTGCCAGCAGCGTACTAGGTGGGAGCGAGCAGTACTTC
>TRBJ2-4|TRBD1|TRBV6-7|.
CASSRDRAQDIQYF
TGTGCCAGCAGCCGCGACAGGGCCCAGGACATTCAGTACTTC
>TRBJ1-5|TRBD1|TRBV5-1|.
CARGDSADNQPQHF
TGCGCCAGGGGGGACAGCGCCGACAATCAGCCCCAGCATTTT
>TRBJ2-7|.|TRBV5-6|.
CASSLGGTGSYEQYF
TGTGCCAGCAGCTTGGGCGGGACGGGTTCCTACGAGCAGTACTTC
>TRBJ2-7|TRBD1|TRBV5-1|few
CASRTGTGGVSYEQYF
TGCGCCAGCAGAACTGGGACAGGGGGCGTCTCCTACGAGCAGTACTTC
>TRBJ1-1|TRBD1|TRBV29-1|.
CSVGGQVLNTEAFF
TGCAGCGTCGGGGGACAGGTACTGAACACTGAAGCTTTCTTT
>TRBJ2-1|TRBD2|TRBV6-5|.
CASSPTSGVNNEQFF
TGTGCCAGCAGCCCGACTAGCGGGGTGAACAATGAGCAGTTCTTC
>TRBJ1-2|TRBD1|TRBV7-9|.
CASSGWDREDYGYTF
TGTGCCAGCAGCGGATGGGACAGGGAGGACTATGGCTACACCTTC
>TRBJ2-7|.|TRBV3-1/TRBV3-2|.
CASSQDSRGYPYEQYF
TGTGCCAGCAGCCAAGATTCCAGGGGATATCCTTACGAGCAGTACTTC
>TRBJ1-4|.|TRBV3-1/TRBV3-2|.
CASSQDRSATNEKLFF
TGTGCCAGCAGCCAAGACAGGTCAGCAACTAATGAAAAACTGTTTTTT